This T cell receptor (beta chain) was identified during a study of T cell responses to AZD1222 COVID-19 vaccine. Study observations and caveats: Repertoires in all cases were sampled only once the peak T cell response had passed. Within unmutated variant regions lay the reported targets of nearly half of spike-specific TCRs.

Method: immunoSEQ multiplex PCR; TCRdb's copy keeps in-frame clones and lacks some. The sample lists around 130,000 clones; roughly nine tenths were seen once. Comments on this clone: Its specificity is unknown.

This CDR3 spans 13 amino acids. The germline V gene has CDR1 KGHSH and CDR2 LQKENI. Trimming took 6 bases from V and 4 from J, leaving 12 bases between them. This chain connects TRBV18 to TRBJ1-2, with D perhaps matching TRBD1 (6 bases). Sequencing used peripheral blood, obtained 28 days after the second AZD1222 dose. This clonotype originated in an adult who received the AZD1222 COVID-19 vaccine. CDR3 nucleotides: TGTGCCAGCTCGTCTGACAGGAGCTATGGCTACACCTTC. Amino acid sequence: CASSSDRSYGYTF. The variable domain in full, with the rest retrieved from reference TRBV18 and TRBJ1-2, is NAGVMQNPRHLVRRRGQEARLRCSPMKGHSHVYWYRQLPEEGLKFMVYLQKENIIDESGMPKERFSAEFPKEGPSILRIQQVVRGDSAAYFCASSSDRSYGYTFGSGTRLTVV.